This T cell receptor (beta chain) was found in a study of T cell changes during pregnancy in multiple sclerosis. Germline V gives CDR1 SGHAT, CDR2 FQDESV (reference sequence). Trimming cost V 5 bases and J 4 bases, with 14 bases left between them. The CDR3 length is 14 residues. Some clones are missing from TCRdb's copy, which holds only in-frame ones; the method was immunoSEQ multiplex PCR. The sample yields fewer than 65,000 clones, about 91% seen once. The chain combines TRBV11-1 with TRBJ1-1; perhaps TRBD1 as D (5 bases). The input for sequencing was peripheral blood, taken before pregnancy. This receptor was taken from a female donor with multiple sclerosis, enrolled in a pregnancy study. The CDR3, as DNA: TGTGCCAGCAGCCTCTGGCAGGGCGGCACTGAAGCTTTCTTT. Residues: CASSLWQGGTEAFF.